This T cell receptor (beta chain) was captured by sequencing in a study of blood T cells in healthy people across ages. This clonotype was observed a few times. The use of a sample-barcoded 5' primer and a J-beta primer mix characterized a second PCR of roughly 6 to 11 cycles. TCRdb independently ran MiXCR on the 5' RACE reads; one entry per CDR3 protein. The sample has just under 900,000 distinct CDR3 sequences; 29% are singletons. The V end was cut by 0 bases, the J end by 7 bases, with 7 bases between. Germline V CDR1 and CDR2: SNHLY, FYNNEI. This CDR3 has 13 residues. The V and J genes are TRBV2 and TRBJ1-5; D is ambiguous. The source material was blood. The clonotype originates from a woman of 80 years or more in good health. The CDR3, as DNA: TGTGCCAGCAGTGAAGCCCCCAAACAGCCCCAGCATTTT. It translates to CASSEAPKQPQHF.